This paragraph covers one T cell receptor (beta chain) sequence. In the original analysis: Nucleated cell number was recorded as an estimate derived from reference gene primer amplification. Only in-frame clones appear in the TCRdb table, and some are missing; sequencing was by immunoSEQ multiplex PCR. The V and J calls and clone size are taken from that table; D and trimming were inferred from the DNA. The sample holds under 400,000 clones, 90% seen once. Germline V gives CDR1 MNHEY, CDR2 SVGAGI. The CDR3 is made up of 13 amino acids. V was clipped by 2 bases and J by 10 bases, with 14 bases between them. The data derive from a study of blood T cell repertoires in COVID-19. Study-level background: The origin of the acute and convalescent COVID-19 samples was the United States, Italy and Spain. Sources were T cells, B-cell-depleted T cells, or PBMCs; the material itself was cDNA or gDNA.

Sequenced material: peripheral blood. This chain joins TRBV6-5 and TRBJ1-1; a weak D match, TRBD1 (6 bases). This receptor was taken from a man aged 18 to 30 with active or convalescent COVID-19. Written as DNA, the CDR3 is TGTGCCAGCAGTTACCTGGACAGATTCGGAGCTTTCTTT. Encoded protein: CASSYLDRFGAFF.